Below are 6 T cell receptor beta chains sequenced from a single sample in a study of blood T cell repertoires in COVID-19. Measured with immunoSEQ multiplex PCR; TCRdb has only the in-frame clones, and not every one. The table lists around 160,000 clones, almost 90% of them singletons, with 2% to 2.5% in the top ten. The source material was peripheral blood. Receptors originate from a human donor in a cohort sampled during active COVID-19.

The chain recombines TRBV3-1 (or the pseudogene TRBV3-2) with TRBJ1-2, with TRBD1 matching 10 bases. Per the germline V gene, CDR1 is LGHDT and CDR2 is YNNKEL (reference sequence). V lost 6 bases to trimming and J lost 4 bases; unmatched junction nucleotides: 2. This CDR3 is built from 13 residues. CDR3 sequence: CASSRDRGYGYTF. CDR3 DNA: TGTGCCAGCAGTCGGGACAGGGGCTATGGCTACACCTTC.

This clone occurred once. V usage is TRBV28 and J usage is TRBJ1-4; the match to TRBD1 covers 9 bases. The V and J ends lost 3 bases and 6 bases, in that order; junction bases with no gene match: 11. From germline, CDR1 is MDHEN and CDR2 SYDVKM. The CDR3 length is 17 residues. As DNA, the CDR3 is TGTGCCAGCAGTTTCCGCCCTGGGACAGGGCCGTATGAAAAACTGTTTTTT. Its protein product is CASSFRPGTGPYEKLFF.

The rearrangement uses TRBV4-1 and TRBJ1-2; weak D call: TRBD1 (6 bases). The CDR3 extends over 14 amino acids. Germline-derived CDR1 and CDR2 are MGHRA and YSYEKL. Trimming pared 3 bases from V and 4 bases from J, leaving 12 bases between. CDR3 nucleotide sequence: TGCGCCAGCAGCCAGGGTGGGGACATCTATGGCTACACCTTC. Its protein is CASSQGGDIYGYTF.

The DNA of the CDR3 is TGTGCCAGTAATGGGGCCGTCTATAGCAATCAGCCCCAGCATTTT. The encoded protein is CASNGAVYSNQPQHF. The chain employs TRBV19 and TRBJ1-5; perhaps TRBD1 as D (5 bases). Trimming took 7 bases from V and 0 from J, leaving 13 bases between them. The CDR3 runs to 15 residues. Germline CDR1 reads LNHDA; CDR2 reads SQIVND (reference sequence).

The CDR3 protein is CASSSGGFPNQPQHF. CDR3 nucleotides: TGTGCCAGCAGTTCAGGAGGCTTCCCCAATCAGCCCCAGCATTTT. The chain employs TRBV6-6 and TRBJ1-5; D not resolved. The V and J ends lost 4 bases and 3 bases respectively, with 13 bases between them. The CDR3 has 15 residues. Germline V CDR1 and CDR2: MNHNY, SVGAGI (reference sequence).

The chain joins TRBV5-4 to TRBJ2-7; D gene uncertain. Germline loops: CDR1 SGHNT, CDR2 YYREEE (reference sequence). CDR3 size: 12 residues. V lost 4 bases, J lost 7 bases, and 12 bases lay in between. CDR3: CASSLPMREQYF. CDR3 in DNA: TGTGCCAGCAGCCTGCCTATGAGAGAGCAGTACTTC.